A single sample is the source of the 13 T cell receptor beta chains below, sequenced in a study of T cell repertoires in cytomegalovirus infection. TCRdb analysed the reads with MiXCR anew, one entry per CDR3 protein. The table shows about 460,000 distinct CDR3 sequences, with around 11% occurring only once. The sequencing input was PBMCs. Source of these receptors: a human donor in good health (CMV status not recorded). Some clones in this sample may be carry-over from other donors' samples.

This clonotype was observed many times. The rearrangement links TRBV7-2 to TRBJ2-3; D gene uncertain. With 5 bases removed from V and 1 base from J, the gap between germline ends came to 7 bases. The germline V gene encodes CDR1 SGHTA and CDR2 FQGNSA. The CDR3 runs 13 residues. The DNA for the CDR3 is TGTGCCAGCAGCCACCCGGGCACAGATACGCAGTATTTT. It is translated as CASSHPGTDTQYF.

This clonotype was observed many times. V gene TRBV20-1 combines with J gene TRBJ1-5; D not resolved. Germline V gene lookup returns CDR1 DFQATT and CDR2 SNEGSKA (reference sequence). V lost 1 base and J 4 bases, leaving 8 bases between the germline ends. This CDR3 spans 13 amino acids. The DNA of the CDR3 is TGCAGTGCTAGAGTCGGTCCAAATCAGCCCCAGCATTTT. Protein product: CSARVGPNQPQHF.

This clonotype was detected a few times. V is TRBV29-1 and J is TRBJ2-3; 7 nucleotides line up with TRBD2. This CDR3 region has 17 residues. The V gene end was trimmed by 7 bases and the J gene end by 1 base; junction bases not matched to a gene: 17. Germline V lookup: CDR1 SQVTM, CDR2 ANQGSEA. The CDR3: CSGAAFGRGGGTDTQYF. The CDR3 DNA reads TGCAGCGGTGCAGCCTTTGGGAGGGGAGGGGGCACAGATACGCAGTATTTT.

The CDR3 reads CASSLVRGQGESYEQYF. The DNA of the CDR3 is TGTGCCAGCAGCTTAGTACGGGGTCAGGGGGAATCCTACGAGCAGTACTTC. V is TRBV7-9 and J is TRBJ2-7; 7 bases line up with TRBD1. The germline V gene has CDR1 SEHNR and CDR2 FQNEAQ (reference sequence). This CDR3 has 17 amino acids. V gave up 1 base and J gave up 1 base; unmatched junction bases: 10.

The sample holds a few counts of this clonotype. The CDR3 loop is CASSLTRQGLTTNEKLFF. Written as DNA, the CDR3 is TGTGCCAGCAGTTTAACCCGACAGGGACTCACAACTAATGAAAAACTGTTTTTT. This chain links TRBV28 with TRBJ1-4, with 7 bases matching TRBD1. Germline-derived CDR1 and CDR2 are MDHEN and SYDVKM. CDR3 length equals 18 residues. V was pared by 2 bases and J by 0 bases, with 9 bases of the junction left unmatched.

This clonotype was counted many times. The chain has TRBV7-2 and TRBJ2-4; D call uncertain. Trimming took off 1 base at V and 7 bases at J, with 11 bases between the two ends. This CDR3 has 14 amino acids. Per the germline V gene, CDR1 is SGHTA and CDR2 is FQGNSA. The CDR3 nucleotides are TGTGCCAGCAGCTTAGATATCAGCAGGAACATTCAGTACTTC. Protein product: CASSLDISRNIQYF.

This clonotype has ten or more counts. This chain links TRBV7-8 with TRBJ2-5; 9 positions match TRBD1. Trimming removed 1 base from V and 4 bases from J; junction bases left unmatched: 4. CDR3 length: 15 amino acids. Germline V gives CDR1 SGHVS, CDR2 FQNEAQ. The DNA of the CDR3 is TGTGCCAGCAGCTTAGACAGGGGGCTCGGAGAGACCCAGTACTTC. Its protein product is CASSLDRGLGETQYF.

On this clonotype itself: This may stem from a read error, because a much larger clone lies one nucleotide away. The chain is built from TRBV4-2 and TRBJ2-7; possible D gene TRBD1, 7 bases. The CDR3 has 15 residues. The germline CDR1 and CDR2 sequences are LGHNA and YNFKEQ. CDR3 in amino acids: CANSQGSRGDYEQYF. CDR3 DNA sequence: TGTGCCAACAGCCAAGGATCCAGGGGGGACTACGAGCAGTACTTC.

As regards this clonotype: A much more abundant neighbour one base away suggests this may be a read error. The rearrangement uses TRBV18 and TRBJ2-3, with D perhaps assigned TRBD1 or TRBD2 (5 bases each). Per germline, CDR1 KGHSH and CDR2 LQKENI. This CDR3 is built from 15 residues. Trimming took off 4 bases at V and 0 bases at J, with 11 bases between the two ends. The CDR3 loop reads CASSLEGCSTDTQYF. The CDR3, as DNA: TGTGCCAGCTCACTCGAGGGGTGTAGCACAGATACGCAGTATTTT.

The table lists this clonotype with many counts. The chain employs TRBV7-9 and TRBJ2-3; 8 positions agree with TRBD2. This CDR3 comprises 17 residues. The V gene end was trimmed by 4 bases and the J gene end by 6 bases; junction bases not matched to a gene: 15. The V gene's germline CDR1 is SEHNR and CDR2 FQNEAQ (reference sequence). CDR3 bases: TGTGCCAGCAGCTCCGGCTTAGGCGGGAGGCTCCGCGATACGCAGTATTTT. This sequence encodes CASSSGLGGRLRDTQYF. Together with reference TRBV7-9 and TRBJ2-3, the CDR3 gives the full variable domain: DTGVSQNPRHKITKRGQNVTFRCDPISEHNRLYWYRQTLGQGPEFLTYFQNEAQLEKSRLLSDRFSAERPKGSFSTLEIQRTEQGDSAMYLCASSSGLGGRLRDTQYFGPGTRLTVL.

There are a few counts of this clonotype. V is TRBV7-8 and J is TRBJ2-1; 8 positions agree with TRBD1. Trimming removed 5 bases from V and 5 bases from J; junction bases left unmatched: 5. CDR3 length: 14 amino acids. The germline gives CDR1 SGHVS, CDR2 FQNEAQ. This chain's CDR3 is CASSVGQGHNEQFF. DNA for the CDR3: TGTGCCAGCAGCGTTGGACAGGGACACAATGAGCAGTTCTTC.

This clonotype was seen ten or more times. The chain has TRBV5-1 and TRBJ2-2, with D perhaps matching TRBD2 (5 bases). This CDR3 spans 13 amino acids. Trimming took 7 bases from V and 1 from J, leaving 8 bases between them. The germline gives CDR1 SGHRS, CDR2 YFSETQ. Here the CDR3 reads CASARGNTGELFF. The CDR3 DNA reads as TGCGCCAGCGCCCGGGGGAACACCGGGGAGCTGTTTTTT.

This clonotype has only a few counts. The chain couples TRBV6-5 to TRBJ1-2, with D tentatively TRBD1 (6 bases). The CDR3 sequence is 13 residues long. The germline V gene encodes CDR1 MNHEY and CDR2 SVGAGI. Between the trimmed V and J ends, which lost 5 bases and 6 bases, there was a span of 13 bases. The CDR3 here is CASSRGKVNGYTF. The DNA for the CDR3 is TGTGCCAGCAGTAGGGGGAAGGTGAATGGCTACACCTTC.